These 4 T cell receptor beta chains originate from one sample sequenced in a study of human T cells and chemical hapten exposure. TCRdb re-derived calls from the RACE reads in MiXCR, one entry per CDR3 protein. The table lists just under 350,000 distinct CDR3 sequences, approximately 6.3% of them singletons, with 8% to 9% in the top ten. The time point denotes: patch test 1, 2 weeks after DPC sensitization. Treatment: therapeutic diphenylcyclopropenone sensitization with weekly scalp DPC. The specimen was whole blood, collected in connection with sensitization to the hapten diphenylcyclopropenone (DPC). Receptors originate from a woman aged 18-30 years with alopecia areata. Some clones in this sample may be carry-over from other donors' samples.

This clonotype was counted many times. This rearrangement joins TRBV12-3 or TRBV12-4 to TRBJ2-7, with a tentative D call TRBD2 (6 bases). Trimming left V 1 base short and J 5 bases short, with 15 bases between. The CDR3 runs to 15 residues. In DNA, the CDR3 is TGTGCCAGCAGTTTAGAGGGAGGCATGAGAAACGAGCAGTACTTC. This sequence encodes CASSLEGGMRNEQYF.

This clonotype was found many times. This chain uses TRBV25-1 with TRBJ1-3; D is uncertain. The V and J ends lost 7 bases and 0 bases respectively, with 13 bases between them. The CDR3 is 15 amino acids. Germline V gene sequence: CDR1 MGHDK, CDR2 SYGVNS. The CDR3 DNA reads as TGTGCCAGCACAAATACCGGAGGCTCTGGAAACACCATATATTTT. Residues: CASTNTGGSGNTIYF.

This clonotype was observed many times. The CDR3 DNA reads as TGTGCCAGCAGCTCTCCGGGACAGGGGTACGAGCAGTACTTC. Its protein is CASSSPGQGYEQYF. This chain connects TRBV5-4 to TRBJ2-7, with 10 bases fitting TRBD1. The CDR3 consists of 14 residues. Trimming cost V 3 bases and J 4 bases; bases outside gene matches: 4. Germline CDR1 reads SGHNT; CDR2 reads YYREEE (reference sequence).

This clonotype was seen only a few times. This chain joins TRBV18 and TRBJ1-5; possible D gene TRBD1, 5 bases. V was pared by 3 bases and J by 5 bases, with 11 bases between. This CDR3 spans 14 amino acids. The germline V gene encodes CDR1 KGHSH and CDR2 LQKENI. The CDR3: CASSPPGGYQPQHF. CDR3 bases: TGTGCCAGCTCACCCCCGGGGGGGTATCAGCCCCAGCATTTT.